The entry below gives a single T cell receptor beta chain sequence along with its context. CDR1 and CDR2 (germline): LNHDA, SQIVND (reference sequence). CDR3 length equals 13 residues. Unmatched junction bases numbered 13, after V lost 10 bases and J lost 10 bases. The source of the sample is a study of blood T cell repertoires in COVID-19. Across the study: PBMCs, B-cell-depleted T cells, or T cells provided the cDNA or gDNA that made up the material.

The assay was immunoSEQ multiplex PCR, and TCRdb's table has in-frame clones only and misses some. Of 100,000 to 120,000 clones in the sample, over 60% were seen once. The rearrangement uses TRBV19 and TRBJ2-1, with 7 bases identical to TRBD1. The TCR sequence derives from a woman older than 75 with active or convalescent COVID-19. The sample taken for sequencing was peripheral blood. The CDR3 protein is CATQRGLVGEQFF. The CDR3 coding sequence is TGTGCCACCCAGAGGGGGCTGGTGGGGGAGCAGTTCTTC.